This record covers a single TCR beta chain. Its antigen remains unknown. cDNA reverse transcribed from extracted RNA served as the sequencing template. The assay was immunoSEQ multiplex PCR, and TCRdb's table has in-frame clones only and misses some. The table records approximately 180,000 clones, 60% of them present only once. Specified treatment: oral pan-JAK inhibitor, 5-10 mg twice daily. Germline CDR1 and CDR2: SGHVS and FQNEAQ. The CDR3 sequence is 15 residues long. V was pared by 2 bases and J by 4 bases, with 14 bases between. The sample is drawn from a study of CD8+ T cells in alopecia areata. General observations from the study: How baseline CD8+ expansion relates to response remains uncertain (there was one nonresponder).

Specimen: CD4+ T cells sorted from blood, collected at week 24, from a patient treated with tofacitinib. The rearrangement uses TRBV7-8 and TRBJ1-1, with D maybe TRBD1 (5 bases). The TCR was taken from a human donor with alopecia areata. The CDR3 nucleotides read TGTGCCAGCAGCTTAACCCTAATGGGGGGCACTGAAGCTTTCTTT. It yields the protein CASSLTLMGGTEAFF.